This T cell receptor beta chain is drawn from a study of CXCR3-negative and CXCR3-positive naive CD8 T cells. CDR1 and CDR2 (germline): MNHNS, SASEGT. This CDR3 has 15 residues. A note on this clonotype: As yet, its antigen is unknown.

General study points: Relative to memory CD8+ cells, whose diversity was much lower, both naive subsets had comparably high diversity. CXCR3-negative and CXCR3-positive naive cells shared comparable TRBV-TRBJ usage, but memory cells did not. Researchers report that CXCR3-positive naive cells carry more hydrophobic TRB CDR3s than CXCR3-negative naive cells.

CD45RO-CCR7+CD27+CD95- marked naive CD8+ T cells. The TRB cDNA libraries were prepared by 5' RACE with UMI labels. TCRdb reprocessed the 5' RACE reads and stores each CDR3 protein as one record, lacking DNA. This sample's table has tens of thousands of distinct CDR3 sequences. The V call is TRBV6-1, the J call TRBJ2-5. This TCR derives from a human donor in good health. Some clones in this sample may be carry-over from other donors' samples. Sequencing input: naive CXCR3- CD8+ T cells from blood. Subset reported: CD45RO-CCR7+CD27+CD95- naive CD8+ T cells lacking CXCR3 (TNR3-). The CDR3 loop reads CASSEGLDSKRSQYF.